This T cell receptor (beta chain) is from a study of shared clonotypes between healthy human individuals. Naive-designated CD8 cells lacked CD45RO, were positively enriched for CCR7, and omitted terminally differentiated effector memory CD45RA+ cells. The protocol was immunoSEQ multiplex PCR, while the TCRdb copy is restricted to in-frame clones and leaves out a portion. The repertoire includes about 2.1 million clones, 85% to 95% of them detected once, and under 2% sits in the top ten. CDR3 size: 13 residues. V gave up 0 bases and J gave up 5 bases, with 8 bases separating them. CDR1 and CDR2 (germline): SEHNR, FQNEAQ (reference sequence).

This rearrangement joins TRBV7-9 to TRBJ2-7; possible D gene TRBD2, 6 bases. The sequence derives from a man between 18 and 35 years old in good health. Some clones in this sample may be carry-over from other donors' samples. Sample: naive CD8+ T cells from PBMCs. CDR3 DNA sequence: TGTGCCAGCAGCTTAGCAACTAGCCACGAGCAGTACTTC. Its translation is CASSLATSHEQYF. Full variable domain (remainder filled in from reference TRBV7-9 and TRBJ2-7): DTGVSQNPRHKITKRGQNVTFRCDPISEHNRLYWYRQTLGQGPEFLTYFQNEAQLEKSRLLSDRFSAERPKGSFSTLEIQRTEQGDSAMYLCASSLATSHEQYFGPGTRLTVT.